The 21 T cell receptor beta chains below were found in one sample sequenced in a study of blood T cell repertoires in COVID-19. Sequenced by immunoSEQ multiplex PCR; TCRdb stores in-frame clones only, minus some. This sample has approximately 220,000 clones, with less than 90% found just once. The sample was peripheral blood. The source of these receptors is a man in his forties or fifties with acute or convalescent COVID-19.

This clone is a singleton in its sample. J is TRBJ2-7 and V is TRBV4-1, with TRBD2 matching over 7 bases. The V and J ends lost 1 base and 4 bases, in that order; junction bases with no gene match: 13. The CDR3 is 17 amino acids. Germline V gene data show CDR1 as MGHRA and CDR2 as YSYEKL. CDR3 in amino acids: CASSQVLTGGSRYEQYF. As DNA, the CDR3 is TGCGCCAGCAGCCAAGTTCTGACCGGGGGGAGCCGTTACGAGCAGTACTTC.

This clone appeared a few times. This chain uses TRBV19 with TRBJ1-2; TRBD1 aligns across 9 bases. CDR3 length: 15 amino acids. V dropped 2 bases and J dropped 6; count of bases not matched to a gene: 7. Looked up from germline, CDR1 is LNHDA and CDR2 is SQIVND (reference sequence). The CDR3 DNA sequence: TGTGCCAGTAGTATATCTTCCGGGACAGGGCATGGCTACACCTTC. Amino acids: CASSISSGTGHGYTF.

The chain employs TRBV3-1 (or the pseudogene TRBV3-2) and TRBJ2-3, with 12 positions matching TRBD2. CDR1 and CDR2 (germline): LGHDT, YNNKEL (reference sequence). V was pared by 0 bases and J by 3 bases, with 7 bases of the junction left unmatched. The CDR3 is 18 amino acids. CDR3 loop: CASSQETSGSWGTDTQYF. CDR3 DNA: TGTGCCAGCAGCCAAGAGACTAGCGGGAGTTGGGGGACAGATACGCAGTATTTT.

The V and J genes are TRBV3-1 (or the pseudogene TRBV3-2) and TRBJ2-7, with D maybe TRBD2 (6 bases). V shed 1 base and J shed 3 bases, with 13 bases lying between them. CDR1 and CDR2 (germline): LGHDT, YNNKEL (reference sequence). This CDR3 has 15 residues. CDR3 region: CASSQALTRYYEQYF. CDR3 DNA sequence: TGTGCCAGCAGCCAAGCCTTGACTAGGTACTACGAGCAGTACTTC.

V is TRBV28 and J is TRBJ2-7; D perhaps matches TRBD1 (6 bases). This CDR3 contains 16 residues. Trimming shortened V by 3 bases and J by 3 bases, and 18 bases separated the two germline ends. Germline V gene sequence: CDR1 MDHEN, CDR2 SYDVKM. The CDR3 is CASSFPGTLIFYEQYF. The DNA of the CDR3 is TGTGCCAGCAGTTTCCCCGGGACACTGATATTCTACGAGCAGTACTTC.

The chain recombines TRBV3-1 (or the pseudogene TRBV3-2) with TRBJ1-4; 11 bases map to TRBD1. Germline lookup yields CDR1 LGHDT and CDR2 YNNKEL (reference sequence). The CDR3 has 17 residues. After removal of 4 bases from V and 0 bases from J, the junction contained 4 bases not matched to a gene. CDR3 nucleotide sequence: TGTGCCAGCAGCCCGGGACAGGGGGTCGCAACTAATGAAAAACTGTTTTTT. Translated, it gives CASSPGQGVATNEKLFF.

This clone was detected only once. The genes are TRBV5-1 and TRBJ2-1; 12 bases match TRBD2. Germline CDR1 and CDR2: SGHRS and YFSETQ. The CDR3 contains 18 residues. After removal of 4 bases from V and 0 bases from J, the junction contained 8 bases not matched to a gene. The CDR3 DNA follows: TGCGCCAGCAGCCCCGGACTAGCGGGGCCTAGCTCCTACAATGAGCAGTTCTTC. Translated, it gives CASSPGLAGPSSYNEQFF.

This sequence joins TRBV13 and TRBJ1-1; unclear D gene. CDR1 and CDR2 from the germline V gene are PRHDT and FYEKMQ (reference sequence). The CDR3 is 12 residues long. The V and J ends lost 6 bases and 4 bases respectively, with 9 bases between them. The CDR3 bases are TGTGCCAGCAGTTGGCGGGGCACTGAAGCTTTCTTT. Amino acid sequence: CASSWRGTEAFF.

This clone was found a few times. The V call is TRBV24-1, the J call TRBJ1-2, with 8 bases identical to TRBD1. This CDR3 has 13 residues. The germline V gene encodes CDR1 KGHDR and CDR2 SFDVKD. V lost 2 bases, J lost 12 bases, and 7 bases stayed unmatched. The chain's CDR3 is CATSDWTGKGNTF. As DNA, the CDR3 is TGTGCCACCAGTGATTGGACAGGGAAGGGGAACACCTTC.

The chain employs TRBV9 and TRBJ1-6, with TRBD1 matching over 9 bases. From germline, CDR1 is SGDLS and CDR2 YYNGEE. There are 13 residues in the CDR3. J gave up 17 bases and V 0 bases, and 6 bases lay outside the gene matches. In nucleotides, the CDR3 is TGTGCCAGCAGCGTAGTGCCGGACAGGGGAATCCACTTT. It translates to CASSVVPDRGIHF.

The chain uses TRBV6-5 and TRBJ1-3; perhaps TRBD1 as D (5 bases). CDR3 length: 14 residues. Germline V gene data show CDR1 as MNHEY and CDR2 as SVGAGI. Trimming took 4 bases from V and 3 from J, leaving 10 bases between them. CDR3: CASSSRGLGNTIYF. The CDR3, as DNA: TGTGCCAGCAGTTCCCGGGGACTTGGAAACACCATATATTTT.

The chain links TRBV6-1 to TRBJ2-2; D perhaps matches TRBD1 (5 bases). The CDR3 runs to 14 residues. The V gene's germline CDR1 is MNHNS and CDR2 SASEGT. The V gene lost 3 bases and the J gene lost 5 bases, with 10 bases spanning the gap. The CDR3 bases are TGTGCCAGCAGTGACGAGACAGAGACCGGGGAGCTGTTTTTT. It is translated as CASSDETETGELFF.

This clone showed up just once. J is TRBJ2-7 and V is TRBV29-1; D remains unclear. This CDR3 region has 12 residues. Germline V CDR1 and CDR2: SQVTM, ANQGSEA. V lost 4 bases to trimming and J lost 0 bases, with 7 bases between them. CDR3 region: CSVVSFSYEQYF. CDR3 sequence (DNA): TGCAGCGTTGTGAGTTTCTCCTACGAGCAGTACTTC.

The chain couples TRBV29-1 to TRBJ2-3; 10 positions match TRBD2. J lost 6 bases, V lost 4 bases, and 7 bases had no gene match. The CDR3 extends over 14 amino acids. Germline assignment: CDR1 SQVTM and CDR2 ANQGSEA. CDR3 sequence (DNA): TGCAGCGTTGCCAGCGGGAGGGTCGGGGATACGCAGTATTTT. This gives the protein CSVASGRVGDTQYF.

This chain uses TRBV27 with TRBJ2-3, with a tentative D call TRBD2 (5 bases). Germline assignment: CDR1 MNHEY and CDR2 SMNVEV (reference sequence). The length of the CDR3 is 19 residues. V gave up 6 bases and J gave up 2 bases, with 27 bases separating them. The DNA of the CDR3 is TGTGCCAGCAGGGAGACCCGATCTAGCTTCCATATTTCCACAGATACGCAGTATTTT. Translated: CASRETRSSFHISTDTQYF.

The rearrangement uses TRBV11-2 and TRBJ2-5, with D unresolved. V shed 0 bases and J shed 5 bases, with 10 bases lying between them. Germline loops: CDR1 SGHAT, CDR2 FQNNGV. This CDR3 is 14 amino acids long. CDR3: CASSLDGYGETQYF. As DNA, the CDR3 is TGTGCCAGCAGCTTAGACGGGTACGGGGAGACCCAGTACTTC.

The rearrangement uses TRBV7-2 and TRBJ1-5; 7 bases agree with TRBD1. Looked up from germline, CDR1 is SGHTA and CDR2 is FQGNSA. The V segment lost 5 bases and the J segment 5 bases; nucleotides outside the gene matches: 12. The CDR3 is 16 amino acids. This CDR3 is CASSHSTGAEDQPQHF. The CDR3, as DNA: TGTGCCAGCAGCCATTCCACAGGGGCGGAAGATCAGCCCCAGCATTTT.

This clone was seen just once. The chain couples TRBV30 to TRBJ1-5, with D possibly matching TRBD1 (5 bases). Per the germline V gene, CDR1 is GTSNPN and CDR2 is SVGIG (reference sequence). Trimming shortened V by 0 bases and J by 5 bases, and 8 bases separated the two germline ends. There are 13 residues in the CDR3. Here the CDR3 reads CAWSVTGYQPQHF. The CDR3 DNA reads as TGTGCCTGGAGTGTAACAGGCTATCAGCCCCAGCATTTT.

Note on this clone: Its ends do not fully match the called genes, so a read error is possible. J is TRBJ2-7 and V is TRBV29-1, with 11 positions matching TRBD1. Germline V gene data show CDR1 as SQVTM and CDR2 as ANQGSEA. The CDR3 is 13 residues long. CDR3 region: CSVEGTGGFEQYF. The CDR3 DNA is TGCAGCGTCGAAGGGACAGGGGGTTTCGAGCAGTACTTC.

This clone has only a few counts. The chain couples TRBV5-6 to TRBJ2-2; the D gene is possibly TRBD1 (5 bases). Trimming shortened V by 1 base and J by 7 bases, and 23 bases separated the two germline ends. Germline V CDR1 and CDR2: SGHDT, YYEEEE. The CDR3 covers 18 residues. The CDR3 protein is CASSLKWQGAHDGGELFF. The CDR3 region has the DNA TGTGCCAGCAGCTTGAAGTGGCAGGGCGCCCATGACGGCGGGGAGCTGTTTTTT.

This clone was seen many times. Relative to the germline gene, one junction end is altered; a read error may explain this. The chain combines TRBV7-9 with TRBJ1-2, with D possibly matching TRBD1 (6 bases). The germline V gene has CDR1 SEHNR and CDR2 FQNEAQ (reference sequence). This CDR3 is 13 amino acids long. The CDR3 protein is CASSLGVLQGVLF. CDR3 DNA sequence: TGTGCCAGCAGCTTAGGAGTCCTACAGGGTGTGTTGTTC.